The present entry profiles one T cell receptor beta chain with its context. Clones were sequenced by immunoSEQ multiplex PCR, and TCRdb holds only the in-frame ones, with some missing. The repertoire holds almost 550,000 clones, around three quarters seen once, with more than 0.01% in the top ten. This CDR3 is built from 16 residues. Germline-derived CDR1 and CDR2 are SGHTA and FQGNSA. V shed 4 bases and J 4 bases; nucleotides not matched to a gene: 8. The entry originates in a study of shared T cell receptors in the human thymus. In addition, the sample was reused for a study of human thymus T cells. That work adds: During corrective heart surgery, resections were taken, and the thymus tissue came from them. Thymic repertoires from unrelated individuals overlapped highly, related research reported.

Material for sequencing was thymocytes. V and J are TRBV7-2 and TRBJ2-7; 12 bases line up with TRBD2. The sequence was collected from a boy in the first two years of life with a congenital heart defect. The CDR3 here is CASSSSTSGREYEQYF. As DNA, the CDR3 is TGTGCCAGCAGCTCATCGACTAGCGGGAGAGAATACGAGCAGTACTTC.